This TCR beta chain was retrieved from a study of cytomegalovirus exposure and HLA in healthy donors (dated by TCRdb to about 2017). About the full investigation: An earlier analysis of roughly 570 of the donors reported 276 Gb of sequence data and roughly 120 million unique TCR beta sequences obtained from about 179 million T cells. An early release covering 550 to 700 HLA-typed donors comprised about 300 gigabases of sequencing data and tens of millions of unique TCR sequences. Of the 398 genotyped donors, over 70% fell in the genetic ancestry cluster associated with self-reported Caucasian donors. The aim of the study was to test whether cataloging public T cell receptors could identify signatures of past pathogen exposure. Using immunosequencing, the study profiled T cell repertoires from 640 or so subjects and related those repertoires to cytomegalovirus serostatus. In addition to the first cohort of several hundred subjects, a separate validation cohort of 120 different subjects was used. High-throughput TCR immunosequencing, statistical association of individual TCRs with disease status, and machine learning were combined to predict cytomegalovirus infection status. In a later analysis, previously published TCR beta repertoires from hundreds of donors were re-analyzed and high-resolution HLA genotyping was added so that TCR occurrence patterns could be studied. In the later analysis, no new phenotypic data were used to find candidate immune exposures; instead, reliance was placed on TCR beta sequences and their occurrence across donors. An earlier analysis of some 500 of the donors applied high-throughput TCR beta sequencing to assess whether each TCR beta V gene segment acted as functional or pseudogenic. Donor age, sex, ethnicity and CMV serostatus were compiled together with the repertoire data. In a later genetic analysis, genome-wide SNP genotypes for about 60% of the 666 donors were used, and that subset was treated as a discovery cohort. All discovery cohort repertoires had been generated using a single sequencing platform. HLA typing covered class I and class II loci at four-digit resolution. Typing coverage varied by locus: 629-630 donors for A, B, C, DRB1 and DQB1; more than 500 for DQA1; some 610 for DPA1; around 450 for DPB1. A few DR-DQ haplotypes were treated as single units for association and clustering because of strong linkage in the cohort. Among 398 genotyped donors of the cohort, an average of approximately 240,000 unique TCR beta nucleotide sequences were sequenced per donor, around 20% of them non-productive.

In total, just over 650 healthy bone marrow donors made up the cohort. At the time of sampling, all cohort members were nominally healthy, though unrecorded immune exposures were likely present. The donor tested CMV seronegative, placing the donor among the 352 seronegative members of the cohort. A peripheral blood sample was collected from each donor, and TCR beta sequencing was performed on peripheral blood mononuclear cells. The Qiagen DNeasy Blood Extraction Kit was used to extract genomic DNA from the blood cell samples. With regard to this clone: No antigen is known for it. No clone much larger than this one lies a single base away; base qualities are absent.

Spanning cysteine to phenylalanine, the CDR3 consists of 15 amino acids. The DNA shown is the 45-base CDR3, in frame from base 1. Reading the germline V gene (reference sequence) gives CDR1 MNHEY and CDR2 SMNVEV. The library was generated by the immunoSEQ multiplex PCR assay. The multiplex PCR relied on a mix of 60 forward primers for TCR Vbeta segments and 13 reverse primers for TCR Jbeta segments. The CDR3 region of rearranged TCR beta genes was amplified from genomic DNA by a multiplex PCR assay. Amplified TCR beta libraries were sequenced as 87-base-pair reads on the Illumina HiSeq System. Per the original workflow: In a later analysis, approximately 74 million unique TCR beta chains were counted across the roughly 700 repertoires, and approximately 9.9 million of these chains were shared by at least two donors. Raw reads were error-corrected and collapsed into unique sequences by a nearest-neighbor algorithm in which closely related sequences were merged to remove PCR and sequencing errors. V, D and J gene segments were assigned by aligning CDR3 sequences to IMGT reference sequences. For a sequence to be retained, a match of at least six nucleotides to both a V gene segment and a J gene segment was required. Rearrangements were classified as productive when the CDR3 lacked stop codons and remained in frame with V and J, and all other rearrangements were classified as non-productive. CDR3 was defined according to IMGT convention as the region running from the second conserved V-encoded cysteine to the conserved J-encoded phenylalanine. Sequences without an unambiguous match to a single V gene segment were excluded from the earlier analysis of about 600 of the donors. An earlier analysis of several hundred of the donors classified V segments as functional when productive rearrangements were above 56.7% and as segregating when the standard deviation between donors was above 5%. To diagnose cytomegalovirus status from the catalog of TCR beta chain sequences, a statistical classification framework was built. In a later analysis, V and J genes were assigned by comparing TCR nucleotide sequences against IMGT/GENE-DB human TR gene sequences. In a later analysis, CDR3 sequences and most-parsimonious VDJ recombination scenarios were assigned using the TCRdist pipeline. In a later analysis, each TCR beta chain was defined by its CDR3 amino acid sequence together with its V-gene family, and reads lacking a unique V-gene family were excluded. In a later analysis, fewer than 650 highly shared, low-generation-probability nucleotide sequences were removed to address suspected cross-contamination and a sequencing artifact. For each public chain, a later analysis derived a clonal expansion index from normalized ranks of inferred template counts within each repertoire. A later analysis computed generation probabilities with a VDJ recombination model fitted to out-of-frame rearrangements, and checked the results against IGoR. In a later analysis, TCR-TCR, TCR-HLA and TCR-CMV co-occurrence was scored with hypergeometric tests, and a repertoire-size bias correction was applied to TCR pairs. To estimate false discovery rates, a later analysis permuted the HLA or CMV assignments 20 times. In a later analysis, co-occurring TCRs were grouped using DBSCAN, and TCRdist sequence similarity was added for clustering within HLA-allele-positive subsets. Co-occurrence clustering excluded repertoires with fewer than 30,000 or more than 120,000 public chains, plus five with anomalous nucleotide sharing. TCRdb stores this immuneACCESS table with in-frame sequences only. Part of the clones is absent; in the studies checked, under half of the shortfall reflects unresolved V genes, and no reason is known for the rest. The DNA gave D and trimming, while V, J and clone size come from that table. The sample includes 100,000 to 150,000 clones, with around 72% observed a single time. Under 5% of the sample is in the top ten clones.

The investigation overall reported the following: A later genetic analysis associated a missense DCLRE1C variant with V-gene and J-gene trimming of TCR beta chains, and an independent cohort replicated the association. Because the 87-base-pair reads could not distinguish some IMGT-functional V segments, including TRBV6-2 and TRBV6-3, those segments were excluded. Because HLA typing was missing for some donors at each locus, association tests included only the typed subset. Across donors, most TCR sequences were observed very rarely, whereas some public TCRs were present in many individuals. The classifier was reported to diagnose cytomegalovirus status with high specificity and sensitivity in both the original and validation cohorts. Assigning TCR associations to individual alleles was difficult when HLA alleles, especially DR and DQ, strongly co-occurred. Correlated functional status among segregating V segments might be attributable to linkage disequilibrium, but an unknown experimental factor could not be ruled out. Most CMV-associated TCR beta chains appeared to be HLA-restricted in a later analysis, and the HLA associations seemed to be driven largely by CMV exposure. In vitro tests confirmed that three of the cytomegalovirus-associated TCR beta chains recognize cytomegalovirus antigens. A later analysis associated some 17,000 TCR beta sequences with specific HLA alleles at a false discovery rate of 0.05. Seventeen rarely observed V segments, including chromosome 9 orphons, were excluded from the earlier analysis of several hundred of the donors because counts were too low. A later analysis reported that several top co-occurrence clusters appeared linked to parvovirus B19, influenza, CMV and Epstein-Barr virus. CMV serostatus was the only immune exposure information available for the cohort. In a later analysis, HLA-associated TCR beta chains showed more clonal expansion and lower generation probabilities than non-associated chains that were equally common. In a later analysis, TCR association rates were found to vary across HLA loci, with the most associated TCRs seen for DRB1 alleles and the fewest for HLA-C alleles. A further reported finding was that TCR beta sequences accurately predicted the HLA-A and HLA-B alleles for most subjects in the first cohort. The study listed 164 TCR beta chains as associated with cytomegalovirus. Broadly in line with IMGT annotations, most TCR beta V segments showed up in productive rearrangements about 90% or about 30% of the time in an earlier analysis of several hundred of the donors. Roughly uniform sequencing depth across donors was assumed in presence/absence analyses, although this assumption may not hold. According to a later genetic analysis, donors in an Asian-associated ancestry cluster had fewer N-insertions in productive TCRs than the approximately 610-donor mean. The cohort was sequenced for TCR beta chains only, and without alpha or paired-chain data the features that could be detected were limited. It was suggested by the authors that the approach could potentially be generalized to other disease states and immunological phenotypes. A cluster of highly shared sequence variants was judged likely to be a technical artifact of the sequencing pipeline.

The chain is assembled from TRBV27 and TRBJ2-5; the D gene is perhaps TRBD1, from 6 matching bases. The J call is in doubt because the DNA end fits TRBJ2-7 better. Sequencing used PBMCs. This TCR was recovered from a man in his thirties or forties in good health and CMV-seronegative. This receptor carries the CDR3 CASSSPDRTSYEQYF. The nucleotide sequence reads TGTGCCAGCAGTTCGCCCGACAGGACCTCCTACGAGCAGTACTTC.